This T cell receptor beta chain was retrieved from a study of T cells in Graves' hyperthyroidism and ophthalmopathy (dated by TCRdb to 2018 to 2020). For the wider study: A discovery cohort of around 98 patients, approximately 45 with Graves' ophthalmopathy and over 55 with stable Graves' hyperthyroidism, was used to find distinguishing TCR V-J signatures. Prospective prediction of ophthalmopathy was tested in an independent validation cohort consisting of some 18 hyperthyroidism patients and around 16 patients who later progressed to ophthalmopathy. The approximately 100 discovery patients were randomly divided into training and test sets at a 7:3 ratio. In addition, the study compared T-cell repertoires in thyroid tissue and in blood from about 6 Graves' hyperthyroidism patients. Once sampling was done, hyperthyroidism patients were given methimazole at a starting dose of 30 mg daily, whereas ophthalmopathy patients were given high-dose intravenous methylprednisolone. TCR Vbeta CDR3 sequencing of 130 to 150 peripheral blood samples (approximately 44 ophthalmopathy, some 75 hyperthyroidism and roughly 17 progressor patients) is reported in the paper. What the study reported, not specific to this receptor: In validation, progression to ophthalmopathy was predicted by the model with 70.59% sensitivity and 72.22% specificity, a median of about 6.8 months before onset. Sample size was not statistically predetermined, and investigators were not blinded to group allocation. In cross-validation, a model built on a 13 V-J signature told ophthalmopathy apart from stable hyperthyroidism with approximately 91% sensitivity and about 81% specificity, and in testing the same model reached 80%/75%. Blood samples also contained most of the expanded thyroid clonotypes (frequency above 0.001), which suggests that blood repertoires may reflect thyroid immune responses.

The TCR beta CDR3 regions were amplified from RNA transcripts. The TCR CDR3 was subjected to a first round of RT-PCR using the HTBI primer set and the Qiagen OneStep RT-PCR kit. Libraries were constructed in a second round of multiplex PCR, after which size selection and purification were performed. The libraries were sequenced on an Illumina HiSeq2000 using paired-end 100 bp reads. Per the source publication's procedure: Raw data were processed with SOAPnuke, discarding reads with adapters, uncalled bases, mean Phred below 15, or no exact constant-primer or identifier match. High-quality paired reads were merged with COPE v1.2.5, and unique nucleotide sequences were defined as clonotypes. MiTCR v1.1 was used to align the clonotypes against IMGT TRBV, TRBD and TRBJ reference segments. Analysis was restricted to V-J combinations with a frequency above 0.0001, which covered roughly 99% of repertoires. The TCS score was defined as the ratio of F50 (clonal expansion) to E x V (chaos), calculated using BLOSUM62-based TCRdist between CDR3 peptides within each V-J. Welch's t-statistics and random forest reduced around 510 V-J features to 13, which were used in a naive Bayes classifier (R e1071). The similarity between thyroid and blood repertoires was quantified using the Morisita-Horn index. TCRdb cleaned the public reads at Q25 with fastp, built clones with MiXCR and kept in-frame beta chains. For every CDR3 protein sequence, its rows merge into one entry that carries the most common genes and DNA. These V and J calls derive from TCRdb rather than the authors' analysis. The sample data list 600,000 to 700,000 distinct CDR3 sequences, and approximately 42% of these were observed just once. The biggest ten clones account for under 8% of the sample.

The study excluded patients with uncontrolled infections, other autoimmune diseases, pregnancy or lactation. Diagnoses were based on clinical symptoms, serum thyroxine and TRAb, thyroid ultrasound and orbital computed tomography. Total RNA was extracted using Trizol reagent, and RNA quality was assessed on an Agilent 2100 Bioanalyzer. Comments on this clonotype: It lacks a known antigen. Nothing much larger sits one base from this clone, and base qualities are not available.

The sequenced sample was peripheral blood or thyroid tissue (not recorded which). This receptor was taken from an adult man with Graves' disease, either hyperthyroidism or ophthalmopathy (not recorded which).

The DNA sequence reads TGCAGCAAGGAGGGCGAGGGAAGTGAAAAACTGTTTTTT. Translated, it reads CSKEGEGSEKLFF. The receptor chain draws on TRBV29-1 and TRBJ1-4, with the D gene call left open. V lost 8 bases and J lost 7 bases; the stretch between them is 17 bases long. From the cysteine up to the phenylalanine, the CDR3 has a length of 13 residues. The sequence is cut down to CDR3 DNA, 39 bases in frame from base 1. The germline V gene specifies SQVTM as CDR1 and ANQGSEA as CDR2.